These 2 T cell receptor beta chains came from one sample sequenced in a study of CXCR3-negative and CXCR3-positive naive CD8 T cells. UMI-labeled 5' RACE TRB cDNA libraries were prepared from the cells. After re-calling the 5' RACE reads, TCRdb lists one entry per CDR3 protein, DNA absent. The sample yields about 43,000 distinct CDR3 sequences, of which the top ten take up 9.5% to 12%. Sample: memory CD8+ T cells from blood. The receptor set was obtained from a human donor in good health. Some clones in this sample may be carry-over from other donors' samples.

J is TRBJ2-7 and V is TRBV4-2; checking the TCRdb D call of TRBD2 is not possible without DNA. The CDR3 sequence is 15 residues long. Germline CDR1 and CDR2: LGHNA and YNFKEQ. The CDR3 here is CASRDLGGGSREQYF.

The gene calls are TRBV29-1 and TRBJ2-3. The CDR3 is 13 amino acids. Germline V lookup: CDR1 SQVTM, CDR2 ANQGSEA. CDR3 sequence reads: CSVSVVSTDTQYF.